The 25 T cell receptor beta chains below come from one sample, sequenced in a study of vaccination and CD4 T cells after COVID-19. Sample time point: late sampling 161 to 241 days after vaccination in three convalescent patients. The treatment is: approximately nine-day PBMC culture with coronavirus spike peptide pools or control peptides (ViraFEST assay). The Oncomine TCR Beta short-read assay was applied to DNA of cultured CD4+ T cells. TCRdb re-derived calls from the PCR reads in MiXCR, one entry per CDR3 protein. The sample shows fewer than 25,000 distinct CDR3 sequences, roughly two fifths of them seen only once. Their recognized antigens are unknown. Sample: CD4+ T cells from blood, cultured in vitro, taken about 7 months after SARS-CoV-2 vaccination. Every receptor here comes from a human donor who had recovered from COVID-19.

CDR3 protein: CSVHNRDRNQPQHF. The DNA for the CDR3 is TGCAGTGTTCATAACAGGGATCGCAATCAGCCCCAGCATTTT. V and J are TRBV20-1 and TRBJ1-5; tentatively, D is TRBD1 (6 bases). CDR1 and CDR2 (germline): DFQATT, SNEGSKA (reference sequence). The V end was cut by 7 bases, the J end by 2 bases, with 15 bases between. The CDR3 runs 14 residues.

This sequence joins TRBV6-2 or TRBV6-3 and TRBJ2-1; 7 nucleotides match TRBD2. Germline V lookup: CDR1 MNHEY, CDR2 SVGEGT. The CDR3 spans 16 residues. V shed 5 bases and J 4 bases; nucleotides not matched to a gene: 11. DNA for the CDR3: TGTGCCAGCAGTGCACCTAGCGGCGGGGTATACAATGAGCAGTTCTTC. This codes for CASSAPSGGVYNEQFF.

The J gene is TRBJ2-1, the V gene TRBV7-3, with 7 bases identical to TRBD1. The CDR3 totals 14 residues. Per the germline V gene, CDR1 is SGHTA and CDR2 is FQGTGA. Losses at the gene ends were 5 bases for V and 9 bases for J; bases not matched to a gene: 10. The CDR3 is CASSLRQGRSEQFF. The CDR3 DNA reads TGTGCCAGCAGCCTAAGACAGGGCAGGAGTGAGCAGTTCTTC.

This clonotype has ten or more counts. The chain carries TRBV20-1 and TRBJ1-2, with 7 bases that match TRBD1. Trimming took 0 bases from V and 4 from J; bases not matched to a gene: 14. The germline V gene has CDR1 DFQATT and CDR2 SNEGSKA (reference sequence). CDR3 length: 17 amino acids. CDR3 region: CSARDDRVQDWGYGYTF. The DNA for the CDR3 is TGCAGTGCTAGAGATGACAGGGTGCAGGATTGGGGCTATGGCTACACCTTC.

This clonotype was detected only a few times. This chain joins TRBV20-1 and TRBJ1-5; possible D gene TRBD1, 6 bases. V shed 0 bases and J shed 9 bases, with 18 bases lying between them. This CDR3 has 15 amino acids. Per germline, CDR1 DFQATT and CDR2 SNEGSKA (reference sequence). The DNA of the CDR3 is TGCAGTGCTAGAGATCCGGGACAATCCGCCGGGCCCCAGCATTTT. It encodes CSARDPGQSAGPQHF.

The chain couples TRBV5-1 to TRBJ2-7; TRBD1 agrees at 9 bases. V dropped 0 bases and J dropped 6; count of bases not matched to a gene: 4. Germline V gene data show CDR1 as SGHRS and CDR2 as YFSETQ. The CDR3 is made up of 14 amino acids. CDR3 loop: CASSLDRGLGEQYF. DNA of the CDR3: TGCGCCAGCAGCTTGGACAGGGGGCTCGGCGAGCAGTACTTC.

The chain uses TRBV29-1 and TRBJ2-6; D not certain. The CDR3 runs 14 residues. Trimming left V 7 bases short and J 1 base short, with 11 bases between. CDR1 and CDR2 from the germline V gene are SQVTM and ANQGSEA. In nucleotides, the CDR3 is TGCAGCGCTTCCACCGATTCTGGGGCCAACGTCCTGACTTTC. It codes for CSASTDSGANVLTF. Filled out from reference TRBV29-1 and TRBJ2-6, the complete variable domain reads SAVISQKPSRDICQRGTSLTIQCQVDSQVTMMFWYRQQPGQSLTLIATANQGSEATYESGFVIDKFPISRPNLTFSTLTVSNMSPEDSSIYLCSASTDSGANVLTFGAGSRLTVL.

This clonotype was seen a handful of times. V and J are TRBV24-1 and TRBJ1-1; D unclear. V was clipped by 8 bases and J by 1 base, with 16 bases between them. The germline V gene encodes CDR1 KGHDR and CDR2 SFDVKD. The CDR3 covers 15 residues. This chain's CDR3 is CATKAGGVGNTEAFF. CDR3 DNA: TGTGCCACCAAGGCGGGTGGGGTAGGGAACACTGAAGCTTTCTTT.

This clonotype was seen a handful of times. V gene TRBV20-1 combines with J gene TRBJ2-7; D ambiguous. V was clipped by 4 bases and J by 1 base, with 14 bases between them. This CDR3 is 14 amino acids long. Germline V gene sequence: CDR1 DFQATT, CDR2 SNEGSKA (reference sequence). The CDR3 region is CSAIIPSRSYEQYF. The CDR3 DNA reads TGCAGTGCTATCATCCCCAGCAGGTCCTACGAGCAGTACTTC.

The V call is TRBV18, the J call TRBJ2-5; D unresolved. The CDR3 loop spans 12 amino acids. Per the germline V gene, CDR1 is KGHSH and CDR2 is LQKENI. V lost 5 bases to trimming and J lost 5 bases, with 9 bases between them. In DNA, the CDR3 is TGTGCCAGCTCAAGTTCCGCGGAGACCCAGTACTTC. It specifies CASSSSAETQYF.

V gene TRBV20-1 combines with J gene TRBJ1-3; no clear D gene. The CDR3 sequence is 12 residues long. The V gene's germline CDR1 is DFQATT and CDR2 SNEGSKA (reference sequence). V was shortened by 4 bases and J by 4 bases, with 8 bases between the two germline ends. The CDR3 DNA reads TGCAGTGCTATAACATCGGGAAACACCATATATTTT. It yields the protein CSAITSGNTIYF.

This clonotype appeared a few times. The chain is built from TRBV10-1 and TRBJ2-6; D uncertain. The CDR3 is 15 amino acids. The V end was cut by 2 bases, the J end by 0 bases, with 5 bases between. Germline loops: CDR1 WNHNN, CDR2 SYGVQD (reference sequence). CDR3 loop: CASSEPDSGANVLTF. CDR3 coding DNA: TGCGCCAGCAGTGAGCCAGACTCTGGGGCCAACGTCCTGACTTTC.

This clonotype was recorded once. The rearrangement joins TRBV11-2 to TRBJ2-5; 12 bases agree with TRBD2. This CDR3 comprises 17 residues. CDR1 and CDR2 from the germline V gene are SGHAT and FQNNGV. With 3 bases clipped from V and 5 bases from J, the junction kept 10 bases outside the gene matches. The CDR3 sequence is CASSLSIASGRAETQYF. DNA for the CDR3: TGTGCCAGCAGCTTGAGCATCGCTAGCGGGAGGGCGGAGACCCAGTACTTC.

V usage is TRBV5-6 and J usage is TRBJ1-5; 10 bases align to TRBD1. This CDR3 contains 15 residues. Germline CDR1 is SGHDT and CDR2 is YYEEEE. V shed 4 bases, J shed 1 base, and the junction held 2 bases outside the gene matches. The CDR3 region is CASSRTGGSNQPQHF. The CDR3 coding sequence is TGTGCCAGCAGCCGGACAGGGGGAAGCAATCAGCCCCAGCATTTT. The full variable domain, in which reference TRBV5-6 and TRBJ1-5 provide the parts outside the CDR3, is DAGVTQSPTHLIKTRGQQVTLRCSPKSGHDTVSWYQQALGQGPQFIFQYYEEEERQRGNFPDRFSGHQFPNYSSELNVNALLLGDSALYLCASSRTGGSNQPQHFGDGTRLSIL.

The chain links TRBV2 to TRBJ2-5; 8 bases are a match to TRBD2. CDR1 is SNHLY, CDR2 FYNNEI, per germline. Losses at the gene ends were 6 bases for V and 5 bases for J; bases not matched to a gene: 11. There are 15 residues in the CDR3. CDR3 loop: CASRPTGTREETQYF. DNA for the CDR3: TGTGCCAGCAGGCCAACCGGGACTAGGGAGGAGACCCAGTACTTC.

V usage is TRBV20-1 and J usage is TRBJ1-2; the D gene is possibly TRBD1 (5 bases). Trimming stripped 1 base from V and 8 bases from J, with 17 bases between. This CDR3 has 14 amino acids. The V gene's germline CDR1 is DFQATT and CDR2 SNEGSKA (reference sequence). CDR3 nucleotide sequence: TGCAGTGCTAGAGGCGATAACAGGCGTGACGGCTACACCTTC. Its translation: CSARGDNRRDGYTF.

The CDR3: CASSFGGGEAQYF. DNA for the CDR3: TGTGCCAGCAGCTTCGGCGGGGGGGAGGCGCAGTATTTT. This chain connects TRBV7-3 to TRBJ2-3; 9 nucleotides agree with TRBD2. After removal of 3 bases from V and 10 bases from J, the junction contained 5 bases not matched to a gene. The length of the CDR3 is 13 residues. Looked up from germline, CDR1 is SGHTA and CDR2 is FQGTGA.

This clonotype was counted a single time. Given a much more abundant clone one base away, this may be a read error. The V call is TRBV19, the J call TRBJ1-5; tentative D call: TRBD1 (5 bases). CDR1 is LNHDA, CDR2 SQIVND, per germline (reference sequence). This CDR3 region has 15 residues. The V gene lost 5 bases and the J gene lost 0 bases, with 11 bases spanning the gap. The CDR3 loop reads CASSSGTSSNQPQHF. DNA for the CDR3: TGTGCCAGTAGTTCCGGGACGTCTAGCAATCAGCCCCAGCATTTT.

The rearrangement joins TRBV7-6 to TRBJ2-5, with 10 positions matching TRBD2. Trimming cost V 3 bases and J 5 bases; bases outside gene matches: 15. The germline V gene has CDR1 SGHVS and CDR2 FNYEAQ. This CDR3 has 18 residues. CDR3 coding DNA: TGTGCCAGCAGCTTCCACGCCGCTAGCGGGAGAGGAGGTGAGACCCAGTACTTC. Translated: CASSFHAASGRGGETQYF.

This clonotype was detected only a few times. The chain couples TRBV20-1 to TRBJ2-5; the D gene is possibly TRBD1 (5 bases). Between the trimmed V and J ends, which lost 3 bases and 4 bases, there was a span of 18 bases. The CDR3 loop spans 15 amino acids. Germline V gene data show CDR1 as DFQATT and CDR2 as SNEGSKA (reference sequence). The CDR3 nucleotides are TGCAGTGCTAGCCTGATCGCTCTAGGGGCAGAGACCCAGTACTTC. Protein sequence: CSASLIALGAETQYF.

This clonotype qualifies as medium-sized. This rearrangement joins TRBV7-9 to TRBJ1-2, with D perhaps matching TRBD1 (6 bases). Germline-derived CDR1 and CDR2 are SEHNR and FQNEAQ (reference sequence). V lost 1 base, J lost 7 bases, and 10 bases lay in between. The CDR3 has 13 amino acids. CDR3 protein: CASSLGGAGGYTF. CDR3 nucleotides: TGTGCCAGCAGCTTAGGGGGGGCTGGTGGCTACACCTTC.

The CDR3 protein is CASSLQGAPQPQHF. The CDR3 coding sequence is TGTGCCAGCAGCCTACAGGGGGCGCCTCAGCCCCAGCATTTT. The chain joins TRBV6-2 or TRBV6-3 to TRBJ1-5; 9 positions match TRBD1. Germline CDR1 and CDR2: MNHEY and SVGEGT. The CDR3 spans 14 residues. Trimming removed 6 bases from V and 6 bases from J; junction bases left unmatched: 6.

This rearrangement joins TRBV27 to TRBJ1-2; TRBD1 matches at 12 bases. The CDR3 sequence is 16 residues long. CDR1 is MNHEY, CDR2 SMNVEV, per germline (reference sequence). Trimming at V came to 2 bases and at J to 7 bases, leaving 8 bases not matched to a gene. The CDR3 region has the DNA TGTGCCAGCAGTTTACTACCGGGACAGGGGGCAAGTGGCTACACCTTC. Translated: CASSLLPGQGASGYTF.

This clonotype was counted a few times. The limits of the CDR3 on the DNA are not certain, so only TCRdb's listed CDR3 is given. This chain uses TRBV7-2 with TRBJ2-7; the table's D gene call, TRBD1, was not cross checked with the DNA. The length of the CDR3 is 15 amino acids, counting both ends. Per the germline V gene, CDR1 is SGHTA and CDR2 is FQGNSA. CDR3 region: CASSTSTGSSYEQYF.

This clonotype was detected only a few times. The chain couples TRBV6-2 or TRBV6-3 to TRBJ2-1, with 7 bases aligning to TRBD1. The ends lost 5 bases at V and 8 bases at J; junction bases unmatched: 3. The CDR3 has 12 amino acids. Germline values: CDR1 MNHEY, CDR2 SVGEGT. CDR3 region: CASSPQGDEQFF. The CDR3 DNA sequence: TGTGCCAGCAGTCCCCAGGGGGATGAGCAGTTCTTC.